This TCR beta chain was documented in a study of T cell repertoires in cytomegalovirus infection. Study-wide findings and caveats: Ex vivo, HLA-C-restricted CMV-specific TCR beta clonotypes prevailed over the rest of the response.

TCRdb analysed the reads with MiXCR anew, one entry per CDR3 protein. The sample shows a few hundred thousand distinct CDR3 sequences, 17% of them seen only once. As concerns this clonotype: What it binds is unknown.

CDR1 is MNHNS, CDR2 SASEGT, per germline. Trimming took 4 bases from V and 4 from J; bases not matched to a gene: 5. CDR3 length equals 15 residues. The chain joins TRBV6-1 to TRBJ2-3, with TRBD2 matching 10 bases. The source is a human donor in good health (CMV status not recorded). Some clones in this sample may be carry-over from other donors' samples. The material sequenced was PBMCs. CDR3 in amino acids: CASSGSGGAADTQYF. The DNA of the CDR3 is TGTGCCAGCAGTGGAAGCGGGGGGGCGGCAGATACGCAGTATTTT.